This passage covers 24 T cell receptor beta chains from one sample sequenced in a study of OX40 agonist ivuxolimab in advanced cancers. This table comes from immunoSEQ multiplex PCR, and its TCRdb copy is limited to in-frame clones, with some not included. The sample contains approximately 88,000 clones, around nine tenths of which appear only once. The specimen comprised CD4+ or CD8+ T cells sorted from blood, sampled in a trial of the OX40 agonist ivuxolimab. The receptors derive from an adult with an advanced solid tumor such as melanoma, head and neck, liver or kidney cancer.

V and J are TRBV28 and TRBJ2-3; 9 bases agree with TRBD1. V lost 6 bases and J lost 3; bases outside the gene matches: 4. The germline gives CDR1 MDHEN, CDR2 SYDVKM. The CDR3 extends over 14 amino acids. The CDR3 spells CASSTGGPTDTQYF. Here the CDR3 DNA reads TGTGCCAGCAGCACAGGGGGCCCTACAGATACGCAGTATTTT.

The chain couples TRBV5-8 to TRBJ2-5, with D tentatively TRBD1 or TRBD2 (5 bases each). CDR3 length: 15 amino acids. V dropped 5 bases and J dropped 2 bases, with 16 bases sitting between them. Germline CDR1 is SGHTS and CDR2 is YDEGEE. This CDR3 is CASRGPGLKQETQYF. CDR3 bases: TGTGCCAGCAGGGGACCGGGTCTTAAACAAGAGACCCAGTACTTC.

The chain links TRBV30 to TRBJ2-1; D remains ambiguous. The germline V gene encodes CDR1 GTSNPN and CDR2 SVGIG (reference sequence). V was clipped by 0 bases and J by 5 bases, with 5 bases between them. This CDR3 has 12 residues. The CDR3 bases are TGTGCCTGGAGTGTAGGCCACAATGAGCAGTTCTTC. Translation: CAWSVGHNEQFF. The entire variable domain, with the rest obtained from reference TRBV30 and TRBJ2-1, is as follows: SQTIHQWPATLVQPVGSPLSLECTVEGTSNPNLYWYRQAAGRGLQLLFYSVGIGQISSEVPQNLSASRPQDRQFILSSKKLLLSDSGFYLCAWSVGHNEQFFGPGTRLTVL.

The CDR3 coding sequence is TGTGCCAGCAGTGAATATGGGGCCCGCACAGATACGCAGTATTTT. This codes for CASSEYGARTDTQYF. This chain joins TRBV6-1 and TRBJ2-3; D might be TRBD1 (5 bases). The CDR3 is 15 residues long. V lost 2 bases and J 1 base, leaving 10 bases between the germline ends. Looked up from germline, CDR1 is MNHNS and CDR2 is SASEGT.

This chain links TRBV7-6 with TRBJ2-7; 8 positions match TRBD1. The CDR3 runs 13 residues. V was clipped by 5 bases and J by 6 bases; unmatched bases: 6. The germline CDR1 and CDR2 sequences are SGHVS and FNYEAQ. CDR3 amino acids: CASSRDRGGEQYF. CDR3 DNA: TGTGCCAGCAGCCGAGACAGGGGCGGCGAGCAGTACTTC.

This clone was detected a few times. The V gene is TRBV10-3, the J gene TRBJ1-2; 8 bases fit TRBD1. V shed 6 bases, J shed 2 bases, and the junction held 5 bases outside the gene matches. CDR1 is ENHRY, CDR2 SYGVKD, per germline. This CDR3 spans 14 amino acids. The CDR3 protein is CAIRQDRANYGYTF. CDR3 sequence (DNA): TGTGCCATCAGGCAGGACAGGGCAAACTATGGCTACACCTTC.

Written as DNA, the CDR3 is TGTGCCAGTAGGCCTAGGGGCGGGGGGACCTACGAGCAGTACTTC. Residues: CASRPRGGGTYEQYF. The chain couples TRBV19 to TRBJ2-7, with 8 bases that match TRBD2. With 6 bases clipped from V and 2 bases from J, the junction kept 9 bases outside the gene matches. From germline, CDR1 is LNHDA and CDR2 SQIVND (reference sequence). CDR3 length: 15 amino acids.

This rearrangement joins TRBV7-2 to TRBJ2-7; no firm D call. Trimming cost V 3 bases and J 4 bases, with 16 bases left between them. This CDR3 spans 15 amino acids. Per germline, CDR1 SGHTA and CDR2 FQGNSA. CDR3 in DNA: TGTGCCAGCAGCTTTTTGTTGAACGGGCCGTACGAGCAGTACTTC. This translates into CASSFLLNGPYEQYF.

The chain combines TRBV7-9 with TRBJ2-1; D uncertain. The CDR3 loop spans 11 amino acids. Germline CDR1 reads SEHNR; CDR2 reads FQNEAQ (reference sequence). Between the trimmed V and J ends, which lost 5 bases and 12 bases, there was a span of 11 bases. The CDR3 loop reads CASSPLVGQFF. DNA of the CDR3: TGTGCCAGCAGCCCGTTGGTCGGGCAGTTCTTC.

The rearrangement links TRBV19 to TRBJ1-3, with 7 bases matching TRBD1. Germline CDR1 reads LNHDA; CDR2 reads SQIVND (reference sequence). V shed 6 bases, J shed 2 bases, and the junction held 10 bases outside the gene matches. This CDR3 comprises 16 residues. Written as DNA, the CDR3 is TGTGCCAGTAGCGGCCGAGGGACAGCCACTGGAAACACCATATATTTT. It yields the protein CASSGRGTATGNTIYF.

The rearrangement uses TRBV10-1 and TRBJ2-7, with D uncertain. This CDR3 is built from 14 residues. V lost 4 bases and J 5 bases, leaving 15 bases between the germline ends. Germline V gene data show CDR1 as WNHNN and CDR2 as SYGVQD (reference sequence). The CDR3 DNA sequence: TGCGCCAGCAGTGTTGAGAGGATTTCCGACGAGCAGTACTTC. Encoded protein: CASSVERISDEQYF.

V and J are TRBV7-9 and TRBJ2-2; 11 positions agree with TRBD2. The germline V gene encodes CDR1 SEHNR and CDR2 FQNEAQ (reference sequence). The CDR3 length is 19 residues. V was pared by 5 bases and J by 7 bases, with 18 bases of the junction left unmatched. CDR3 sequence (DNA): TGTGCCAGCAGCCGACGCAAACCGGGACTAGCGGTGAGGGGCGGGGAGCTGTTTTTT. Encoded protein: CASSRRKPGLAVRGGELFF. The variable domain in full, with the rest retrieved from reference TRBV7-9 and TRBJ2-2, is DTGVSQNPRHKITKRGQNVTFRCDPISEHNRLYWYRQTLGQGPEFLTYFQNEAQLEKSRLLSDRFSAERPKGSFSTLEIQRTEQGDSAMYLCASSRRKPGLAVRGGELFFGEGSRLTVL.

The chain has TRBV5-1 and TRBJ2-2; 10 positions agree with TRBD1. The ends lost 6 bases at V and 6 bases at J; junction bases unmatched: 5. In germline, CDR1 is SGHRS, CDR2 YFSETQ. The CDR3 sequence is 14 residues long. In DNA, the CDR3 is TGCGCCAGCACCCTGGACAGGGGGGCCGGGGAGCTGTTTTTT. Translated: CASTLDRGAGELFF.

This clone was detected a few times. The J gene is TRBJ2-2, the V gene TRBV30; D is undetermined. CDR1 is GTSNPN and CDR2 is SVGIG in the germline V gene (reference sequence). The V end lost 0 bases, the J end lost 3 bases, and 14 bases lay between the germline ends. This CDR3 region has 16 residues. The CDR3 region is CAWSVRWGFHTGELFF. For the CDR3, the DNA is TGTGCCTGGAGTGTACGGTGGGGATTTCACACCGGGGAGCTGTTTTTT.

The V gene is TRBV7-2, the J gene TRBJ2-2; TRBD1 matches at 8 bases. V gave up 4 bases and J gave up 7 bases; unmatched junction bases: 8. The CDR3 length is 15 residues. Per the germline V gene, CDR1 is SGHTA and CDR2 is FQGNSA. The DNA for the CDR3 is TGTGCCAGCAGCTCGCGGACAGGGTTCAACGGGGAGCTGTTTTTT. Amino acid sequence: CASSSRTGFNGELFF.

This chain joins TRBV5-1 and TRBJ1-3; possibly TRBD1 for D (5 bases). The CDR3 extends over 15 amino acids. Trimming took 0 bases from V and 2 from J, leaving 9 bases between them. Germline CDR1 reads SGHRS; CDR2 reads YFSETQ. As DNA, the CDR3 is TGCGCCAGCAGCTTGGCATCAGGGCCTGGAAACACCATATATTTT. Translating gives CASSLASGPGNTIYF.

Here the CDR3 reads CASSLQGRDSPLHF. CDR3 DNA sequence: TGTGCCAGCAGCTTACAGGGGCGGGATTCACCCCTCCACTTT. This chain links TRBV11-1 with TRBJ1-6; maybe TRBD1 (6 bases). CDR3 length: 14 amino acids. Germline-derived CDR1 and CDR2 are SGHAT and FQDESV (reference sequence). The V gene lost 2 bases and the J gene lost 8 bases, with 10 bases spanning the gap. The variable domain in full, with the rest retrieved from reference TRBV11-1 and TRBJ1-6, is EAEVAQSPRYKITEKSQAVAFWCDPISGHATLYWYRQILGQGPELLVQFQDESVVDDSQLPKDRFSAERLKGVDSTLKIQPAELGDSAMYLCASSLQGRDSPLHFGNGTRLTVT.

The chain has TRBV7-5 and TRBJ2-7; the D call of TRBD1 is as the table states it, not checked on the DNA. TRBV7-5 is termed a pseudogene. This CDR3 has 16 amino acids. The CDR3, as DNA: TGTGTCAGAAGCTTAGTTGAGTGGACAGGGACCTACGAGCAGTACTTC. As protein: CVRSLVEWTGTYEQYF.

The chain combines TRBV5-1 with TRBJ2-1; 8 positions agree with TRBD1. Trimming removed 4 bases from V and 4 bases from J; junction bases left unmatched: 4. The CDR3 runs 14 residues. Germline CDR1 SGHRS, CDR2 YFSETQ. The CDR3 bases are TGCGCCAGCAGCGAGGGACAGGTGTACAATGAGCAGTTCTTC. Translated: CASSEGQVYNEQFF.

This clone is a singleton in its sample. This chain uses TRBV7-9 with TRBJ2-7; D perhaps matches TRBD1 (5 bases). The germline gives CDR1 SEHNR, CDR2 FQNEAQ (reference sequence). The CDR3 is 17 amino acids. V lost 3 bases and J lost 4, with 22 bases in between. The CDR3 loop is CASSFHPTVVVGYEQYF. In DNA, the CDR3 is TGTGCCAGCAGCTTCCACCCGACAGTTGTGGTAGGGTACGAGCAGTACTTC.

CDR3 amino acids: CASSSQVALDGYTF. Here the CDR3 DNA reads TGTGCCAGTAGTTCACAGGTGGCACTCGATGGCTACACCTTC. The gene calls are TRBV19 and TRBJ1-2; tentative D call: TRBD1 (5 bases). The CDR3 extends over 14 amino acids. V gave up 5 bases and J gave up 6 bases, with 16 bases separating them. Germline V gene lookup returns CDR1 LNHDA and CDR2 SQIVND (reference sequence).

The V gene is TRBV7-9, the J gene TRBJ2-3, with D hard to call. The CDR3 is 14 amino acids. V gave up 1 base and J gave up 4 bases, with 9 bases separating them. Germline V gene sequence: CDR1 SEHNR, CDR2 FQNEAQ (reference sequence). As DNA, the CDR3 is TGTGCCAGCAGCTTAGGAGCCTCCTCAGATACGCAGTATTTT. It codes for CASSLGASSDTQYF. The entire variable domain, with the rest obtained from reference TRBV7-9 and TRBJ2-3, is as follows: DTGVSQNPRHKITKRGQNVTFRCDPISEHNRLYWYRQTLGQGPEFLTYFQNEAQLEKSRLLSDRFSAERPKGSFSTLEIQRTEQGDSAMYLCASSLGASSDTQYFGPGTRLTVL.

The J gene is TRBJ2-5, the V gene TRBV18; D is perhaps TRBD1 or TRBD2 (5 bases each). Germline V lookup: CDR1 KGHSH, CDR2 LQKENI. The ends were cut back, 2 bases at V and 2 bases at J, with 18 bases in the middle. The CDR3 spans 17 residues. CDR3 protein: CASSPIVGALIQETQYF. The DNA of the CDR3 is TGTGCCAGCTCACCAATTGTCGGGGCCCTAATTCAAGAGACCCAGTACTTC.

The chain is built from TRBV11-1 and TRBJ1-1, with D maybe TRBD1 (6 bases). Germline V gene sequence: CDR1 SGHAT, CDR2 FQDESV (reference sequence). This CDR3 region has 15 residues. V was trimmed by 3 bases and J by 5 bases, leaving 16 bases between them. The CDR3 DNA reads TGTGCCAGCAGCTTGGGTCAGGGGCTGGGGACTGAAGCTTTCTTT. This encodes CASSLGQGLGTEAFF.